These T cell receptor beta chains were read from a single sample in a study of tissue T cells after allogeneic stem cell transplantation. The method was immunoSEQ multiplex PCR; TCRdb's version includes in-frame clones alone and lacks a portion of them. The table lists about 730 clones, about 42% of them singletons. The sequencing here drew on rectal tissue, taken at autopsy. These receptors were taken from a female patient between 40 and 75 years old with steroid-refractory graft-versus-host disease after an allogeneic stem cell transplant. Some T cells may be provided by the graft donor. Each CDR3 is given without its conserved first and last residue. A D gene is named only where the DNA matches it firmly.

v_call d_call cdr3_aa
TRBV6-5 - ASSSIGALNNSPLH
TRBV3-1/TRBV3-2 TRBD1 ASSVTGSYEQY
TRBV28 - ASSSEGQGAF
TRBV24-1 TRBD1 ATSAWEGQIHGYT
TRBV3-1/TRBV3-2 - ASSQGGRGYGYT
TRBV18 - ASSKGLNYGYT
TRBV7-8 - ASSLVVHPGNYGYT
TRBV14 TRBD1 ASSQLDRVGTGELF
TRBV12-5 - ASGGTSLFVSGELF
TRBV18 - ASSPGQGSGNTIY
TRBV5-1 - ASSLDPGWNQETQY
TRBV18 TRBD1 ASSPGTGSYEQY
TRBV9 TRBD2 ASSVEAGRVETQY
TRBV5-1 - ASSLVAPTEQY
TRBV6-5 TRBD1 ASSSRTGYGYT
TRBV6-5 - ASRQRGRGTEAF
TRBV7-9 - ASSLAAGMTDTQY
TRBV15 TRBD1 ATSQTGLEETQY
TRBV2 - ASSGALSRRTNTEAF
TRBV6-5 - ASAETRYEQY
TRBV2 TRBD2 ASIQRELYEQF
TRBV7-2 - ASSSLTRGADGYT
TRBV18 TRBD2 ASSTVSGRADEQF
TRBV27 TRBD1 ASSLSTADRGGCEKLF
TRBV24-1 - ATSVQGRQTDTQY
TRBV18 TRBD1 ASSTGGGTEVF
TRBV5-6 - ASSLFFDRDEKLF